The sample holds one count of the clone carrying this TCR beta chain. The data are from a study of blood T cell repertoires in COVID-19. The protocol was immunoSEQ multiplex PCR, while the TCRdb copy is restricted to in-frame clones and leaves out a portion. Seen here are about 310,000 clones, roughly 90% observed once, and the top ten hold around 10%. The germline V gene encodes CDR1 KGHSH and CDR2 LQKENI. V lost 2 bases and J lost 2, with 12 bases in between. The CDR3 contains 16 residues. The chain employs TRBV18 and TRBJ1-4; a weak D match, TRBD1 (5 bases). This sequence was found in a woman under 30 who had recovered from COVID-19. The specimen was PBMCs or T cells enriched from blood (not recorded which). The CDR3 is CASSPGHTGTNEKLFF. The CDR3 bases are TGTGCCAGCTCACCAGGACATACTGGGACTAATGAAAAACTGTTTTTT.